This paragraph reports one T cell receptor beta chain. This entry comes from a study of blood T cell repertoires in COVID-19. Overall study: COVID-19 samples, acute and convalescent, were from the United States, Italy and Spain. Sample material is recorded as cDNA or gDNA derived from T cells, B-cell-depleted T cells, or PBMCs.

J gave up 0 bases and V 4 bases, and 7 bases lay outside the gene matches. CDR1 SGHRS and CDR2 YFSETQ come from the germline V gene. The CDR3 covers 16 residues. Donors were grouped by their self-reported clinical history. Two negative PCRs, clearance, or symptom resolution characterized the recovered Cohort 3 donors. Libraries were prepared by immunoSEQ multiplex PCR; TCRdb keeps only in-frame clonotypes and omits some of them. The sample has fewer than 250,000 clones, 86% seen once. The source is a woman in her 50s who had recovered from COVID-19. The chain is built from TRBV5-1 and TRBJ2-1, with 7 bases lining up with TRBD1. Sequenced sample: PBMCs or T cells enriched from blood (not recorded which). DNA for the CDR3: TGCGCCAGCAGCCAATCACAGGGGTCCTCCTACAATGAGCAGTTCTTC. Its translation is CASSQSQGSSYNEQFF.